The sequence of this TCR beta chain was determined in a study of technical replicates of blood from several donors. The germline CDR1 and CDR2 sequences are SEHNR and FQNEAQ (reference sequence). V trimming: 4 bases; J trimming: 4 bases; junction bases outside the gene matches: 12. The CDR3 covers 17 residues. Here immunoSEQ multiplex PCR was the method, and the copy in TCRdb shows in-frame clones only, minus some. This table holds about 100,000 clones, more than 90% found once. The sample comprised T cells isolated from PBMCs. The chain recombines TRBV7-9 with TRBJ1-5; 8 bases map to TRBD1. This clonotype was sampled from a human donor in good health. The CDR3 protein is CASSSFIRGRVNQPQHF. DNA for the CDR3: TGTGCCAGCAGCTCGTTTATCAGGGGGCGGGTTAATCAGCCCCAGCATTTT. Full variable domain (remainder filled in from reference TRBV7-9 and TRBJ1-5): DTGVSQNPRHKITKRGQNVTFRCDPISEHNRLYWYRQTLGQGPEFLTYFQNEAQLEKSRLLSDRFSAERPKGSFSTLEIQRTEQGDSAMYLCASSSFIRGRVNQPQHFGDGTRLSIL.